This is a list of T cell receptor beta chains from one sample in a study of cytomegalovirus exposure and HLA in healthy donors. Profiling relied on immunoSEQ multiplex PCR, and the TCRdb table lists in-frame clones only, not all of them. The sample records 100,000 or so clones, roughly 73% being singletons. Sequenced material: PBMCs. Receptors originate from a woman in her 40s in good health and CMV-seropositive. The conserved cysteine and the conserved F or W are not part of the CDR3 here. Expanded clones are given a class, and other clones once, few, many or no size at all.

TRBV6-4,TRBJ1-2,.,ASSDGAYGYT
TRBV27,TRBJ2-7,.,ASSYHLSSDEQY
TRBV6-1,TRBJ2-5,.,ASSEAGWTSGTQETQY
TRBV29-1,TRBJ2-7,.,SVTSGSGHEQY
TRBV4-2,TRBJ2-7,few,ASSQEGGARNLYYEQY
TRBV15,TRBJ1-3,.,ATSRDLGNTIY
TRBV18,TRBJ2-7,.,ASSPSTGRAYEQY
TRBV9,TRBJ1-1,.,ASSLRLVPTEAF
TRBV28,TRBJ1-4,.,ASRAGGEKLF
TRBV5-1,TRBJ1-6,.,ASSDGQGVNSPLH
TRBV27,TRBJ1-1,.,ASSRGQNTEAF
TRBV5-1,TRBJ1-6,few,ASRPDRVSPLH
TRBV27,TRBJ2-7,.,ASSSWDSRAYEQY
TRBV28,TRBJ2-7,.,ASSFPGETYEQY
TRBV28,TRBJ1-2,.,ASSPRPNYGYT
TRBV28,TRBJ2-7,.,ASSLRVHEQY
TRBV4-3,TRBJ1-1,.,ASSQDTGGNTEAF
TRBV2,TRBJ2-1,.,ASSEVGGGAYNEQF
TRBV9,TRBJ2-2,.,ASSVGSSGTGELF
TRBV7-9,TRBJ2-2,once,ASSQLAGANTGELF
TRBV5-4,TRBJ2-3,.,ASSPNAGVRNTQY
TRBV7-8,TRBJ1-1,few,ASSYEAGGGTEAF
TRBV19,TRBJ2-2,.,ASHWTDTGELF
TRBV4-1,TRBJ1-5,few,ASSQLYRDREAQPQH
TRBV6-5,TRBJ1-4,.,ASSYSRAGDEKLF
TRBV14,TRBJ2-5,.,ASSQDGRGVGETQY
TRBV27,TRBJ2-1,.,ASRPRGGPPEQF